The entry below describes one T cell receptor beta chain. These data come from a study of PD-1 blockade in classical Hodgkin lymphoma. Relapses following autologous stem cell transplantation were seen in all patients, with brentuximab vedotin exposure varying. CDR1 MGHDK and CDR2 SYGVNS come from the germline V gene. V lost 7 bases and J lost 9, with 16 bases in between. The CDR3 spans 13 residues. Generated by immunoSEQ multiplex PCR, the TCRdb table keeps only in-frame clones and is missing some. The sample yields roughly 56,000 clones, around 90% seen once. The sequenced sample was peripheral blood mononuclear cells (PBMCs), obtained before the second cycle of nivolumab. The TCR originated in a human donor with classical Hodgkin lymphoma. The genes are TRBV25-1 and TRBJ2-1; the D gene is possibly TRBD2 (5 bases). This chain's CDR3 is CASNGKGFIEQFF. CDR3 nucleotides: TGTGCCAGCAACGGGAAAGGGTTCATTGAGCAGTTCTTC. The variable domain in full, completed from reference TRBV25-1 and TRBJ2-1, reads EADIYQTPRYLVIGTGKKITLECSQTMGHDKMYWYQQDPGMELHLIHYSYGVNSTEKGDLSSESTVSRIRTEHFPLTLESARPSHTSQYLCASNGKGFIEQFFGPGTRLTVL.